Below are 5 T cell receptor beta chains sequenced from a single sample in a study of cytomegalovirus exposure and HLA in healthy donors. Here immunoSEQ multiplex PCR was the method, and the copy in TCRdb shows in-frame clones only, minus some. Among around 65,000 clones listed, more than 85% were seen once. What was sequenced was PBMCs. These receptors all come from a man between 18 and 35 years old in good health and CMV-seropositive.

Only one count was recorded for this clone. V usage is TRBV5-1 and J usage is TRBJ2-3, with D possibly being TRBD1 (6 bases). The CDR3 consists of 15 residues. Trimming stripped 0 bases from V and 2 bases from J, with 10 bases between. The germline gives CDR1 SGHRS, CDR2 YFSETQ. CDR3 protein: CASSLGQGHTDTQYF. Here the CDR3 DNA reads TGCGCCAGCAGCTTGGGTCAGGGACACACAGATACGCAGTATTTT.

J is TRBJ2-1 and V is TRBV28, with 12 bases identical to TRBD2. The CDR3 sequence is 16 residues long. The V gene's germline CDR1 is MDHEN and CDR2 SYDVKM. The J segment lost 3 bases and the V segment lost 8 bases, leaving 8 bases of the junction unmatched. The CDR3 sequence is CASHRTSGIIYNEQFF. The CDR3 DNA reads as TGTGCCAGCCATCGGACTAGCGGGATAATCTACAATGAGCAGTTCTTC.

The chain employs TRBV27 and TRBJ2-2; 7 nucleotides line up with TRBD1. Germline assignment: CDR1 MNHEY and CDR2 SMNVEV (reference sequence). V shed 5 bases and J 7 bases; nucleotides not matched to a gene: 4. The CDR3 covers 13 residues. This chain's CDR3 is CASSRGPFGELFF. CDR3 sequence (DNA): TGTGCCAGCAGTAGGGGGCCCTTCGGGGAGCTGTTTTTT.

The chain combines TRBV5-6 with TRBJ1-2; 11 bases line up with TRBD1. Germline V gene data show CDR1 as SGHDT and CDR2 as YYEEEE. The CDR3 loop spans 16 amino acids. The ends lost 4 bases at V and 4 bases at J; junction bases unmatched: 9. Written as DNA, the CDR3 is TGTGCCAGCAGCCTTGGGACAGGGGGAAACCTCTATGGCTACACCTTC. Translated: CASSLGTGGNLYGYTF.

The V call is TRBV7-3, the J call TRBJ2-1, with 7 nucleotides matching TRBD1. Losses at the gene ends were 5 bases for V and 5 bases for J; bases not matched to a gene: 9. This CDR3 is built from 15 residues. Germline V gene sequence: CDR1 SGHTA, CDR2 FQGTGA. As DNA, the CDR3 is TGTGCCAGCAGCCCAAGAGTGGGACAGAACAATGAGCAGTTCTTC. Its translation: CASSPRVGQNNEQFF.